These 26 T cell receptor beta chains were sequenced from one sample in a study of T cell responses to AZD1222 COVID-19 vaccine. The method was immunoSEQ multiplex PCR; TCRdb's version includes in-frame clones alone and lacks a portion of them. The sample carries 85,000 to 100,000 clones, 85% to 90% recorded once. Sequenced material: peripheral blood, taken 28 days after the second AZD1222 dose. These receptors originate from an adult who received the AZD1222 COVID-19 vaccine.

This chain links TRBV5-1 with TRBJ2-2; D might be TRBD1 or TRBD2, each matching 6 bases. CDR1 and CDR2 (germline): SGHRS, YFSETQ. CDR3 length: 14 residues. Trimming removed 0 bases from V and 7 bases from J, with 10 bases in between. The CDR3 DNA is TGCGCCAGCAGCTTGGACGGGGGCCTCGGGGAGCTGTTTTTT. It is translated as CASSLDGGLGELFF.

The chain carries TRBV7-9 and TRBJ2-2; D call uncertain. CDR1 SEHNR and CDR2 FQNEAQ come from the germline V gene (reference sequence). V was pared by 3 bases and J by 7 bases, with 12 bases between. The CDR3 spans 14 residues. The CDR3 nucleotides read TGTGCCAGCAGCTTGCCGGTGGGTCACGGGGAGCTGTTTTTT. Amino acids: CASSLPVGHGELFF.

This clone has only a few counts. The rearrangement links TRBV18 to TRBJ2-7; possibly TRBD1 or TRBD2 for D (5 bases each). Germline assignment: CDR1 KGHSH and CDR2 LQKENI. The CDR3 is 17 residues long. V dropped 0 bases and J dropped 7 bases, with 22 bases sitting between them. The CDR3: CASSPPRPGTLSEEQYF. DNA for the CDR3: TGTGCCAGCTCACCACCGAGGCCCGGGACCCTCAGTGAGGAGCAGTACTTC.

The genes are TRBV19 and TRBJ1-1; tentative D call: TRBD1 (6 bases). V shed 5 bases and J shed 2 bases, with 21 bases lying between them. From germline, CDR1 is LNHDA and CDR2 SQIVND (reference sequence). This CDR3 region has 17 residues. For the CDR3, the DNA is TGTGCCAGTAGTCGAGGGGGAACGGATGGACCTAACACTGAAGCTTTCTTT. This codes for CASSRGGTDGPNTEAFF.

The chain joins TRBV5-6 to TRBJ1-4, with unresolved D. The length of the CDR3 is 14 residues. Germline V gives CDR1 SGHDT, CDR2 YYEEEE. V was pared by 0 bases and J by 6 bases, with 9 bases between. The CDR3 loop is CASSLVGFDEKLFF. As DNA, the CDR3 is TGTGCCAGCAGCTTGGTAGGGTTCGATGAAAAACTGTTTTTT.

The chain links TRBV27 to TRBJ1-2, with D hard to call. V lost 5 bases, J lost 3 bases, and 22 bases lay in between. Germline values: CDR1 MNHEY, CDR2 SMNVEV (reference sequence). The CDR3 has 17 amino acids. The CDR3 reads CASSPYEDRRIYYGYTF. DNA for the CDR3: TGTGCCAGCAGTCCATACGAGGACCGGAGGATTTACTATGGCTACACCTTC.

The rearrangement joins TRBV15 to TRBJ2-1; D call uncertain. This CDR3 has 12 residues. CDR1 LNHNV and CDR2 YYDKDF come from the germline V gene (reference sequence). V was cut by 4 bases and J by 4 bases, with 5 bases left in between. Here the CDR3 reads CATSTGYNEQFF. In DNA, the CDR3 is TGTGCCACCAGCACTGGGTACAATGAGCAGTTCTTC.

V usage is TRBV10-3 and J usage is TRBJ1-1, with TRBD1 identical over 9 bases. The length of the CDR3 is 16 residues. The trim removed 4 bases at V and 0 bases at J, leaving 6 bases unmatched. From germline, CDR1 is ENHRY and CDR2 SYGVKD. For the CDR3, the DNA is TGTGCCATCAGTGCCTATGGGACAGGGATGAACACTGAAGCTTTCTTT. Amino acids: CAISAYGTGMNTEAFF.

This clone has a single count. The chain couples TRBV2 to TRBJ1-3; D is uncertain. Per germline, CDR1 SNHLY and CDR2 FYNNEI. This CDR3 region has 13 residues. V was trimmed by 4 bases and J by 2 bases, leaving 6 bases between them. The CDR3 loop is CASSVRTGNTIYF. The CDR3, as DNA: TGTGCCAGCAGTGTTCGGACTGGAAACACCATATATTTT.

V gene TRBV18 combines with J gene TRBJ2-1; 10 bases match TRBD2. Per germline, CDR1 KGHSH and CDR2 LQKENI. V lost 3 bases to trimming and J lost 2 bases; unmatched junction nucleotides: 4. This CDR3 is built from 16 residues. Here the CDR3 reads CASSPGAGGPYNEQFF. As DNA, the CDR3 is TGTGCCAGCTCACCCGGAGCGGGGGGGCCCTACAATGAGCAGTTCTTC.

The chain employs TRBV19 and TRBJ1-4, with D unclear. The CDR3 length is 14 residues. V was pared by 6 bases and J by 7 bases, with 15 bases between. The germline V gene has CDR1 LNHDA and CDR2 SQIVND (reference sequence). CDR3 in amino acids: CASRKEGGSEKLFF. In DNA, the CDR3 is TGTGCCAGTAGGAAAGAAGGTGGTAGTGAAAAACTGTTTTTT.

The chain recombines TRBV19 with TRBJ1-6, with no clear D. Trimming cost V 0 bases and J 9 bases, with 6 bases left between them. The CDR3 sequence is 13 residues long. Germline-derived CDR1 and CDR2 are LNHDA and SQIVND (reference sequence). CDR3 in amino acids: CASSIDRGSPLHF. In DNA, the CDR3 is TGTGCCAGTAGTATAGATCGCGGTTCACCCCTCCACTTT.

The gene calls are TRBV28 and TRBJ1-6; no firm D call. CDR1 MDHEN and CDR2 SYDVKM come from the germline V gene. The ends were cut back, 6 bases at V and 0 bases at J, with 6 bases in the middle. This CDR3 comprises 14 residues. CDR3 in amino acids: CASRASSYNSPLHF. The CDR3 bases are TGTGCCAGCAGGGCGAGCTCCTATAATTCACCCCTCCACTTT.

The chain employs TRBV11-1 and TRBJ1-1; D not certain. The CDR3 contains 13 residues. The ends were cut back, 3 bases at V and 5 bases at J, with 10 bases in the middle. Germline V gives CDR1 SGHAT, CDR2 FQDESV (reference sequence). In nucleotides, the CDR3 is TGTGCCAGCAGCTTGATGGATGGGACTGAAGCTTTCTTT. Amino acids: CASSLMDGTEAFF.

V is TRBV9 and J is TRBJ1-4; TRBD1 aligns across 8 bases. Germline V lookup: CDR1 SGDLS, CDR2 YYNGEE. With 3 bases clipped from V and 3 bases from J, the junction kept 4 bases outside the gene matches. The CDR3 is made up of 15 amino acids. Here the CDR3 reads CASSALDRANEKLFF. The CDR3 nucleotides are TGTGCCAGCAGCGCCTTGGACAGGGCTAATGAAAAACTGTTTTTT. Combining the CDR3 with reference TRBV9 and TRBJ1-4 gives the whole variable domain DSGVTQTPKHLITATGQRVTLRCSPRSGDLSVYWYQQSLDQGLQFLIQYYNGEERAKGNILERFSAQQFPDLHSELNLSSLELGDSALYFCASSALDRANEKLFFGSGTQLSVL.

The genes are TRBV11-2 and TRBJ1-6; 7 bases align to TRBD1. This CDR3 region has 14 residues. J was trimmed by 7 bases and V by 0 bases; bases with no gene match: 0. Germline CDR1 reads SGHAT; CDR2 reads FQNNGV. The CDR3 DNA sequence: TGTGCCAGCAGCTTAGAGGACAGGAATTCACCCCTCCACTTT. Its translation is CASSLEDRNSPLHF.

The CDR3 protein is CSVEEAVRQSAQYF. The CDR3 DNA reads TGCAGCGTTGAAGAGGCGGTCAGACAATCGGCCCAGTACTTC. The V and J genes are TRBV29-1 and TRBJ2-5; D remains unclear. This CDR3 region has 14 residues. The germline V gene has CDR1 SQVTM and CDR2 ANQGSEA. Trimming took off 0 bases at V and 9 bases at J, with 17 bases between the two ends.

The chain uses TRBV5-1 and TRBJ2-2; no clear D gene. The CDR3 loop spans 13 amino acids. Per germline, CDR1 SGHRS and CDR2 YFSETQ. V lost 5 bases and J lost 0, with 5 bases in between. The chain's CDR3 is CASRPANTGELFF. CDR3 coding DNA: TGCGCCAGCAGGCCGGCGAACACCGGGGAGCTGTTTTTT.

The gene calls are TRBV27 and TRBJ2-2; D perhaps matches TRBD1 (6 bases). The CDR3 spans 16 residues. Germline V gene lookup returns CDR1 MNHEY and CDR2 SMNVEV (reference sequence). The ends were cut back, 5 bases at V and 0 bases at J, with 13 bases in the middle. The CDR3 here is CASSPRTVPNTGELFF. CDR3 in DNA: TGTGCCAGCAGTCCCCGGACAGTTCCGAACACCGGGGAGCTGTTTTTT.

The CDR3: CASSPWGLASHEQYF. The CDR3 nucleotides read TGTGCCAGCAGCCCGTGGGGCCTGGCGTCTCACGAGCAGTACTTC. The chain recombines TRBV7-6 with TRBJ2-7; TRBD1 might be the D (5 bases). CDR3 length equals 15 residues. CDR1 is SGHVS and CDR2 is FNYEAQ in the germline V gene. Trimming took off 5 bases at V and 5 bases at J, with 19 bases between the two ends.

This chain uses TRBV5-8 with TRBJ1-1; a possible D gene is TRBD1 (5 bases). Germline-derived CDR1 and CDR2 are SGHTS and YDEGEE. V shed 2 bases and J shed 4 bases, with 12 bases lying between them. The CDR3 contains 14 residues. This CDR3 reads CASSFRERGTEAFF. The DNA of the CDR3 is TGTGCCAGCAGCTTTCGGGAGAGGGGCACTGAAGCTTTCTTT.

V usage is TRBV15 and J usage is TRBJ2-7, with D tentatively TRBD2 (5 bases). Trimming shortened V by 1 base and J by 6 bases, and 10 bases separated the two germline ends. In germline, CDR1 is LNHNV, CDR2 YYDKDF (reference sequence). The CDR3 length is 13 residues. The CDR3 DNA reads TGTGCCACCAGCAGAGCGTCTGGAGGCGAGCAGTACTTC. Protein product: CATSRASGGEQYF.

This rearrangement joins TRBV27 to TRBJ1-2, with 8 bases aligning to TRBD1. Germline CDR1 reads MNHEY; CDR2 reads SMNVEV (reference sequence). J lost 2 bases, V lost 3 bases, and 5 bases had no gene match. The CDR3 is made up of 15 amino acids. CDR3 DNA: TGTGCCAGCAGTTTGACAGGGGCGACCAACTATGGCTACACCTTC. This translates into CASSLTGATNYGYTF.

DNA for the CDR3: TGTGCCAGCAGCAAAGGGGGCGGGTACGAGCAGTACTTC. It encodes CASSKGGGYEQYF. This chain links TRBV7-8 with TRBJ2-7, with TRBD1 matching over 7 bases. The CDR3 runs to 13 residues. In germline, CDR1 is SGHVS, CDR2 FQNEAQ. V lost 5 bases and J lost 4; bases outside the gene matches: 5.

The chain uses TRBV6-5 and TRBJ2-1, with 10 bases aligning to TRBD2. V gave up 6 bases and J gave up 3 bases; unmatched junction bases: 5. The CDR3 contains 15 residues. The germline CDR1 and CDR2 sequences are MNHEY and SVGAGI. CDR3 region: CASRPGTSVYNEQFF. DNA for the CDR3: TGTGCCAGCAGGCCTGGGACTAGCGTCTACAATGAGCAGTTCTTC.

The chain couples TRBV3-1 (or the pseudogene TRBV3-2) to TRBJ1-1; possibly TRBD1 for D (5 bases). Germline values: CDR1 LGHDT, CDR2 YNNKEL (reference sequence). V shed 4 bases and J shed 4 bases, with 13 bases lying between them. This CDR3 has 14 residues. The CDR3 DNA follows: TGTGCCAGCAGCCTTGGGCAGGGTGGCACTGAAGCTTTCTTT. This encodes CASSLGQGGTEAFF.